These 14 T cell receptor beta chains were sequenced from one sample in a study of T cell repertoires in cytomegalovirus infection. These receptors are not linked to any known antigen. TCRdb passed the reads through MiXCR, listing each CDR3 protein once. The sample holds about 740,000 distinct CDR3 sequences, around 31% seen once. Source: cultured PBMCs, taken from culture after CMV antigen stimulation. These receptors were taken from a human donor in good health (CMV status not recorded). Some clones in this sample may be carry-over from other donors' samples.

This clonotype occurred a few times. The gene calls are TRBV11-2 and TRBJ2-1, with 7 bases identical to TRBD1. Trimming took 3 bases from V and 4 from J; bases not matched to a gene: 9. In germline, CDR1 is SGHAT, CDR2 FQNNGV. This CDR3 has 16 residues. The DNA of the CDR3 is TGTGCCAGCAGCTTGGGAAGGGACAGTACTTACAATGAGCAGTTCTTC. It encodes CASSLGRDSTYNEQFF.

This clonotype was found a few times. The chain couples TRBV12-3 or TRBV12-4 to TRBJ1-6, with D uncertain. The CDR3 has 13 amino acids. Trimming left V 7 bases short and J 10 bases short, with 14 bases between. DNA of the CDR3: TGTGCCAGCACCCCGTATCCTCCCTCACCCCTCCACTTT. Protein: CASTPYPPSPLHF.

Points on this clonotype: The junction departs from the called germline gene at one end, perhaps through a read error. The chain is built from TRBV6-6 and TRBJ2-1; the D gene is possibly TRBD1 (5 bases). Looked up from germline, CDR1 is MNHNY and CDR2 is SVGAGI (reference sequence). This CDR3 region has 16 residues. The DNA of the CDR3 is TGTACCAGCAGACCAAGATGGCAGGGTAACTACAATGAGCAGTTCTTC. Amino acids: CTSRPRWQGNYNEQFF.

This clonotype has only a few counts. Written as DNA, the CDR3 is TGTGCCAGCAGCCGATGGACTAGCCGGTTAGTAAATGAGCAGTTCTTC. This encodes CASSRWTSRLVNEQFF. The chain links TRBV7-8 to TRBJ2-1; 8 positions agree with TRBD2. After removal of 5 bases from V and 7 bases from J, the junction contained 13 bases not matched to a gene. Looked up from germline, CDR1 is SGHVS and CDR2 is FQNEAQ. CDR3 length: 16 residues.

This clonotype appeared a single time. The CDR3 is CSAIGATPFLANYGYTF. CDR3 bases: TGCAGTGCTATCGGGGCCACCCCTTTCTTAGCTAACTATGGCTACACCTTC. The chain joins TRBV20-1 to TRBJ1-2, with D perhaps TRBD1 (5 bases). V lost 4 bases and J lost 0, with 21 bases in between. Germline V gene sequence: CDR1 DFQATT, CDR2 SNEGSKA (reference sequence). The CDR3 runs to 17 residues.

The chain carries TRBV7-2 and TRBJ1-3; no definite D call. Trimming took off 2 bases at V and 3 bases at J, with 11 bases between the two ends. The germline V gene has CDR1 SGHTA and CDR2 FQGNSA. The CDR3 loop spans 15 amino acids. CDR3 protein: CASSLREASGNTIYF. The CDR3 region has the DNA TGTGCCAGCAGCTTACGTGAGGCTAGTGGAAACACCATATATTTT.

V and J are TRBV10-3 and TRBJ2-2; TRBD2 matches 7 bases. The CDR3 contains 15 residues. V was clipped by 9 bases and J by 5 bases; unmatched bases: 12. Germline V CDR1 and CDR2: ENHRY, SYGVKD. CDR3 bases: TGTGCCATTCGGGCCTCTAGCGGAAAAACCGGGGAGCTGTTTTTT. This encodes CAIRASSGKTGELFF.

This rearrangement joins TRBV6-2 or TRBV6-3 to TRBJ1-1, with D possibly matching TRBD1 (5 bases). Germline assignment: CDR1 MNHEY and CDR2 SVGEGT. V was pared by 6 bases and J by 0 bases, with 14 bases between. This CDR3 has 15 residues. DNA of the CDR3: TGTGCCAGCAGCCCTCCGACAGCGATGAACACTGAAGCTTTCTTT. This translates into CASSPPTAMNTEAFF.

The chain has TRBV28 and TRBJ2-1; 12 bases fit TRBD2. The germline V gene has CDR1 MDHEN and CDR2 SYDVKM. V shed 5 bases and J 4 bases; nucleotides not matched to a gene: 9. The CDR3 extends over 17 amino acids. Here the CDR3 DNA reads TGTGCCAGCAGTACAGGGGCTAGCGGGGGGGTATACAATGAGCAGTTCTTC. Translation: CASSTGASGGVYNEQFF.

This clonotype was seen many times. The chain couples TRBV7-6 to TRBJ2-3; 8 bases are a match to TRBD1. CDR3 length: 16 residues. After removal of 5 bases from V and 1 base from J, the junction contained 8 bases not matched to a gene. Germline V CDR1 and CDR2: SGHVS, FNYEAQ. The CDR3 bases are TGTGCCAGCAGCGCAAGGACAGGGACCGGCACAGATACGCAGTATTTT. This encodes CASSARTGTGTDTQYF.

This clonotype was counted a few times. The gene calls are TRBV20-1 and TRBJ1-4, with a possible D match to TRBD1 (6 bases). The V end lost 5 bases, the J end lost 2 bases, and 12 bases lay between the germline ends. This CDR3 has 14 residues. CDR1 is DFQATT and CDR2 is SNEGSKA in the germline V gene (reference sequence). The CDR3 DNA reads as TGCAGTGCTTTAAGAGGGGGGACTAATGAAAAACTGTTTTTT. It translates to CSALRGGTNEKLFF.

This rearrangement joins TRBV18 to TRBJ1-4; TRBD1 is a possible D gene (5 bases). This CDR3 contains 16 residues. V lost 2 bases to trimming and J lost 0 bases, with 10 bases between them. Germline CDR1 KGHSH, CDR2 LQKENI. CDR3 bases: TGTGCCAGCTCACCAACCGGGACGGCAACTAATGAAAAACTGTTTTTT. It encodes CASSPTGTATNEKLFF.

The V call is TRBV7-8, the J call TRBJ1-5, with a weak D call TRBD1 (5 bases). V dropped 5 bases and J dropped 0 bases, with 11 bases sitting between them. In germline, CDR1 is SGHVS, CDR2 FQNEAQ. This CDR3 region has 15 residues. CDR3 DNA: TGTGCCAGCAGCCCGACAGTAAATAGCAATCAGCCCCAGCATTTT. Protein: CASSPTVNSNQPQHF.

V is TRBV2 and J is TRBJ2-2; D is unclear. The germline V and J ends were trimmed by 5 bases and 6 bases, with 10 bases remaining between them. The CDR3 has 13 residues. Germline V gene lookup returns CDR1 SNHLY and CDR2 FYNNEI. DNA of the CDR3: TGTGCCAGCAGTCCACAGTCGGCCGGGGAGCTGTTTTTT. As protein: CASSPQSAGELFF.